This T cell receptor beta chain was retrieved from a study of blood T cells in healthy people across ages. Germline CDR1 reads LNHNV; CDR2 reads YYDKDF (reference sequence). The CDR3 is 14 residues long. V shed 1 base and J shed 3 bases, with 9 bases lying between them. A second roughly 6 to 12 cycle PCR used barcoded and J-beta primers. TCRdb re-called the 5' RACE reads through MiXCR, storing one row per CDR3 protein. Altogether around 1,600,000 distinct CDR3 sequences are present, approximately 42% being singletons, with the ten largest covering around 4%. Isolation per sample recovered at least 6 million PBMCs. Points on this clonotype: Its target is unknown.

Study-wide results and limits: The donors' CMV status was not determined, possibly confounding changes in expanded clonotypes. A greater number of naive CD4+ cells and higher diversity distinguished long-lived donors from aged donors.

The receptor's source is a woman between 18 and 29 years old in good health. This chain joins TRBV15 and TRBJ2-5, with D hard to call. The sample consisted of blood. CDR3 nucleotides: TGTGCCACCAGCAGAGCCACAGTCGAAGAGACCCAGTACTTC. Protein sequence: CATSRATVEETQYF.